These 6 T cell receptor beta chains originate from one sample sequenced in a study of T cells in Graves' hyperthyroidism and ophthalmopathy. It was RNA transcripts that yielded the amplified TCR beta CDR3 regions. First-round RT-PCR with HTBI primers amplified the TCR CDR3 region. TCRdb passed the multiplex PCR reads through MiXCR, listing each CDR3 protein once. This repertoire shows some 600,000 distinct CDR3 sequences, about 15% found once; its top ten account for 5.8%. Sequenced material: blood. The receptors originated from a woman aged 25 to 39 with Graves' hyperthyroidism that later progressed to Graves' ophthalmopathy.

Worth noting for this clonotype: Possible read error: a much larger clone is one base away. This chain connects TRBV18 to TRBJ1-6; a possible D gene is TRBD1 (5 bases). The CDR3 has 15 residues. Germline values: CDR1 KGHSH, CDR2 LQKENI. CDR3: CASSRQGTVDSPLYF. CDR3 nucleotides: TGTGCCAGCTCACGTCAGGGAACGGTTGATTCACCCCTCTACTTT. Combining the CDR3 with reference TRBV18 and TRBJ1-6 gives the whole variable domain NAGVMQNPRHLVRRRGQEARLRCSPMKGHSHVYWYRQLPEEGLKFMVYLQKENIIDESGMPKERFSAEFPKEGPSILRIQQVVRGDSAAYFCASSRQGTVDSPLYFGNGTRLTVT.

This clonotype was counted at least ten times. The rearrangement uses TRBV6-1 and TRBJ2-1, with D unresolved. The V and J ends lost 4 bases and 10 bases respectively, with 11 bases between them. The CDR3 is 12 residues long. In germline, CDR1 is MNHNS, CDR2 SASEGT. The CDR3 DNA reads as TGTGCCAGCAGTGGGACCGCCCAAGAGCAGTTCTTC. The encoded protein is CASSGTAQEQFF.

This clonotype was observed at least ten times. V is TRBV9 and J is TRBJ2-2; 7 bases line up with TRBD2. The CDR3 has 15 residues. The junction had 6 bases not matched to a gene; V was cut back by 4 bases and J by 3 bases. CDR1 SGDLS and CDR2 YYNGEE come from the germline V gene. The DNA for the CDR3 is TGTGCCAGCAGCCTTTCTAGCGGCTACACCGGGGAGCTGTTTTTT. Its protein is CASSLSSGYTGELFF.

The chain couples TRBV6-1 to TRBJ1-1; tentatively, D is TRBD1 (5 bases). Trimming shortened V by 5 bases and J by 8 bases, and 18 bases separated the two germline ends. CDR1 is MNHNS, CDR2 SASEGT, per germline. The CDR3 runs to 14 residues. The CDR3 loop reads CASSQRIGGTEAFF. In DNA, the CDR3 is TGTGCCAGCAGTCAAAGGATTGGGGGGACGGAAGCTTTCTTT.

This clonotype was seen only a few times. The gene calls are TRBV6-5 and TRBJ2-2, with TRBD1 matching over 10 bases. Germline CDR1 and CDR2: MNHEY and SVGAGI. Germline trimming cut 3 bases from V and 7 bases from J; bases unmatched to any gene: 8. The CDR3 loop spans 16 amino acids. CDR3 in DNA: TGTGCCAGCAGTTATCGGACAGGGGGTCTGGTCGGGGAGCTGTTTTTT. As protein: CASSYRTGGLVGELFF.

This clonotype occurred many times. This chain connects TRBV3-1 to TRBJ1-1; 8 bases are a match to TRBD1. Per the germline V gene, CDR1 is LGHDT and CDR2 is YNNKEL (reference sequence). The CDR3 is made up of 15 amino acids. The V and J ends lost 1 base and 3 bases, in that order; junction bases with no gene match: 4. Written as DNA, the CDR3 is TGTGCCAGCAGCCAAGCAATGACAGGGGACACTGAAGCTTTCTTT. Protein product: CASSQAMTGDTEAFF.